These T cell receptor beta chains were read from a single sample in a study of blood T cell repertoires in COVID-19. Data came from immunoSEQ multiplex PCR; TCRdb stores just in-frame clones and leaves some out. Among around 250,000 clones listed, 80% to 90% were seen once. Material: PBMCs or T cells enriched from blood (not recorded which). These receptor sequences come from a woman aged 45-60 years who had recovered from COVID-19. CDR3s include the opening cysteine and the closing phenylalanine or tryptophan. The D gene is left open where the match is weak.

v_gene,d_gene,j_gene,CDR3nt,CDR3aa
TRBV10-3,-,TRBJ2-7,TGTGCCATCAGTTCCGGGGGAGAGGAGCAGTACTTC,CAISSGGEEQYF
TRBV9,-,TRBJ1-3,TGTGCCAGCAGCGTAGAAACAGGGGGAAACACCATATATTTT,CASSVETGGNTIYF
TRBV2,-,TRBJ1-1,TGTGCCAGCAGGGACAGAAGCACTAACACTGAAGCTTTCTTT,CASRDRSTNTEAFF
TRBV3-1/TRBV3-2,-,TRBJ1-5,TGTGCCAGCAGCCACGGACACGATAGCAATCAGCCCCAGCATTTT,CASSHGHDSNQPQHF
TRBV5-1,-,TRBJ1-2,TGCGCCAGCAGCCCCGTGGAGGGGTCCTATGGCTACACCTTC,CASSPVEGSYGYTF
TRBV20-1,-,TRBJ2-3,TGCAGTGCTAGTCGGGATACGCAGTATTTT,CSASRDTQYF
TRBV2,TRBD1,TRBJ2-7,TGTGCCAGCAGTGGAGACAGGGGGGAGTACGAGCAGTACTTC,CASSGDRGEYEQYF
TRBV7-9,-,TRBJ1-2,TGTGCCAGCAGCTTAGACAGGGTGGATGGCTACACCTTC,CASSLDRVDGYTF
TRBV6-5,TRBD2,TRBJ2-1,TGTGCCAGCAGTTGGACTAGCGGGAGGGGAGAGCAGTTCTTC,CASSWTSGRGEQFF
TRBV7-8,-,TRBJ1-3,TGTGCCAGCAGCTTAGCTTTGCGGGACACCATATATTTT,CASSLALRDTIYF